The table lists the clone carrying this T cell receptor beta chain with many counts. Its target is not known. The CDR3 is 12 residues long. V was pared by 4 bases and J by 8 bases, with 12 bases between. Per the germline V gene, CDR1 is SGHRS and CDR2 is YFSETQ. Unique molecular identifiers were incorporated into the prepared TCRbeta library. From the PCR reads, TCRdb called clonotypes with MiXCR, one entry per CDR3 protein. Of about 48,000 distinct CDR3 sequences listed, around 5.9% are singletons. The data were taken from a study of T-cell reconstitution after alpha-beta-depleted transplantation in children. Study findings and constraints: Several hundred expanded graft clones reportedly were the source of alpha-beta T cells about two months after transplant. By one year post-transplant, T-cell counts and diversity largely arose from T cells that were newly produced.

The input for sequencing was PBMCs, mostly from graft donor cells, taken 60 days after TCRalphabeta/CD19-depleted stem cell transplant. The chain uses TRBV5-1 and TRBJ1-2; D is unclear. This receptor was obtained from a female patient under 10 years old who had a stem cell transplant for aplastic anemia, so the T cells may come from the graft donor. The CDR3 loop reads CASSLSQKGYTF. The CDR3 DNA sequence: TGCGCCAGCAGCCTTAGTCAGAAGGGCTACACCTTC.